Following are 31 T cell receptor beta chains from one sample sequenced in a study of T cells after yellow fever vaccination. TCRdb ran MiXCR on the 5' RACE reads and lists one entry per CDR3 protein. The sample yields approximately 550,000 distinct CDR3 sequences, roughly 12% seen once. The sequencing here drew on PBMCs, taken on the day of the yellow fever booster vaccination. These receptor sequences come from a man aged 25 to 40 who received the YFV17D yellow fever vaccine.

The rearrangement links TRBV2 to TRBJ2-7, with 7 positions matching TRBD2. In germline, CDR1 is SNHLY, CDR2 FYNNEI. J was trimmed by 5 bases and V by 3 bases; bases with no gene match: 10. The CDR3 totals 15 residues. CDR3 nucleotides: TGTGCCAGCAGTGAGGGAGGGTTAACTAGTCACGAGCAGTACTTC. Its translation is CASSEGGLTSHEQYF.

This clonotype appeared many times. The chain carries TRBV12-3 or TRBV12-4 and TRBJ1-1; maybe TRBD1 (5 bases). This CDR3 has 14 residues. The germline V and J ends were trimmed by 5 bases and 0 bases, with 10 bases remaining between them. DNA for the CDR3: TGTGCCAGCAGTAGAGGGGTCATGAACACTGAAGCTTTCTTT. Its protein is CASSRGVMNTEAFF.

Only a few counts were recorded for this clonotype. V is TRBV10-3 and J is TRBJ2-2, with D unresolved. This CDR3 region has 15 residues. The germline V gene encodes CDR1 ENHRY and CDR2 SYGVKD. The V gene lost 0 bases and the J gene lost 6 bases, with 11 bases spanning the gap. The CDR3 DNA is TGTGCCATCAGTGAGTCGGCCGCCTTCTCCGGGGAGCTGTTTTTT. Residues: CAISESAAFSGELFF.

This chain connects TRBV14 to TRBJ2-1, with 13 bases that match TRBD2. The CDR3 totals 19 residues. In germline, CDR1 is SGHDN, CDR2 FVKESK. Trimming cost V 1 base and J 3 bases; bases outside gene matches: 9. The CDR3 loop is CASSQAARTSGRNYNEQFF. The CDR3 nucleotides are TGTGCCAGCAGCCAAGCGGCTAGGACTAGCGGGAGAAACTACAATGAGCAGTTCTTC.

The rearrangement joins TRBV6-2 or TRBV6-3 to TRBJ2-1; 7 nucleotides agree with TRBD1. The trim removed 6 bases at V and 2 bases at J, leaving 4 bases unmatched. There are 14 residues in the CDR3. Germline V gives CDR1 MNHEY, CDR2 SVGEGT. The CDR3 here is CASRLTGTYNEQFF. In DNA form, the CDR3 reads TGTGCCAGCAGACTGACAGGGACCTACAATGAGCAGTTCTTC.

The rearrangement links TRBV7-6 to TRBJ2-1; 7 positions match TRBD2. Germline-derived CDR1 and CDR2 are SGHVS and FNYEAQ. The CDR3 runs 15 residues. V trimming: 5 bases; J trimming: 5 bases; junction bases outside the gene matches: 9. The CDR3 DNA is TGTGCCAGCAGCCGAGGGCTAGCGGAGCACAATGAGCAGTTCTTC. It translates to CASSRGLAEHNEQFF.

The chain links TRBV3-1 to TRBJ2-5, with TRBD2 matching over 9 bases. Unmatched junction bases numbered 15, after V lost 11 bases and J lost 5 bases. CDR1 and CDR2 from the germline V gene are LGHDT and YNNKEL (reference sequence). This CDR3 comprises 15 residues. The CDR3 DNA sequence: TGTGCCTCCAGCAGTAGCGGGAGCCCCAGGGAGACCCAGTACTTC. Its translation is CASSSSGSPRETQYF.

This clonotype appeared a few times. CDR3: CASSLVIGGGSYNEQFF. The CDR3 DNA follows: TGTGCCAGCAGCTTAGTGATCGGGGGAGGCTCCTACAATGAGCAGTTCTTC. The genes are TRBV7-2 and TRBJ2-1; TRBD2 might be the D (6 bases). Germline CDR1 and CDR2: SGHTA and FQGNSA. The CDR3 runs 17 residues. The V and J ends lost 1 base and 0 bases respectively, with 13 bases between them.

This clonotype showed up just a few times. CDR3 amino acids: CASNRPSGTQYF. CDR3 DNA: TGTGCCAGCAACCGGCCCTCCGGTACGCAGTATTTT. The chain employs TRBV28 and TRBJ2-3, with unresolved D. V was pared by 7 bases and J by 8 bases, with 13 bases between. CDR3 size: 12 residues. CDR1 is MDHEN, CDR2 SYDVKM, per germline.

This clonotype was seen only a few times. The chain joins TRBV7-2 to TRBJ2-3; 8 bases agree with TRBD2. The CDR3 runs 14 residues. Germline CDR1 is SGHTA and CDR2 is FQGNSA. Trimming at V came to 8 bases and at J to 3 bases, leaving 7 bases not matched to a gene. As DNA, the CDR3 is TGTGCCAGCCAAAGCGGGAGTGGAACAGATACGCAGTATTTT. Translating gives CASQSGSGTDTQYF.

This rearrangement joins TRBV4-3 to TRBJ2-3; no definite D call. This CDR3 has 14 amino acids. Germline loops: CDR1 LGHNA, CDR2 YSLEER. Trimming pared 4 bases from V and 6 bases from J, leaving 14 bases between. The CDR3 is CASSPTTNSDTQYF. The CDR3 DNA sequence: TGCGCCAGCAGCCCCACGACGAATTCGGATACGCAGTATTTT.

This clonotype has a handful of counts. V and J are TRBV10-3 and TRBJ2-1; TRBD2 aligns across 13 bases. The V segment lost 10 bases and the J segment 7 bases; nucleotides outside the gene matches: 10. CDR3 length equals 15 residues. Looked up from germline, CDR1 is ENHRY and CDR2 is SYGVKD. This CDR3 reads CASKPGTSGENEQFF. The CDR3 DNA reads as TGTGCCAGCAAACCTGGGACTAGCGGGGAGAATGAGCAGTTCTTC.

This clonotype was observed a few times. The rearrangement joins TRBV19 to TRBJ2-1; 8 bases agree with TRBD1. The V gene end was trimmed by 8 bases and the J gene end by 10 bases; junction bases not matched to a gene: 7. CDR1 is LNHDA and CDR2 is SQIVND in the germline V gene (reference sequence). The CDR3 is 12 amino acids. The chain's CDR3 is CASGSQGAEQFF. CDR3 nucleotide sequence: TGTGCCAGTGGAAGTCAGGGGGCAGAGCAGTTCTTC.

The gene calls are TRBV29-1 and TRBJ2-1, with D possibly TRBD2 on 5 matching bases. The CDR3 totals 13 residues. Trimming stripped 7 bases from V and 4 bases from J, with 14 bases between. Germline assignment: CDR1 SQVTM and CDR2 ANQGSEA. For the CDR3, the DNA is TGCAGCGCCGATCCAGGCGGGTACAATGAGCAGTTCTTC. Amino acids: CSADPGGYNEQFF.

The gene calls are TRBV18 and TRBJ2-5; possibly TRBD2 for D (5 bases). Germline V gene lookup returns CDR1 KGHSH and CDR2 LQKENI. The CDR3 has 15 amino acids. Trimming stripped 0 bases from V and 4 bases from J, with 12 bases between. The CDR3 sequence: CASSPPSTAGETQYF. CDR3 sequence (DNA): TGTGCCAGCTCACCACCGTCAACGGCGGGAGAGACCCAGTACTTC.

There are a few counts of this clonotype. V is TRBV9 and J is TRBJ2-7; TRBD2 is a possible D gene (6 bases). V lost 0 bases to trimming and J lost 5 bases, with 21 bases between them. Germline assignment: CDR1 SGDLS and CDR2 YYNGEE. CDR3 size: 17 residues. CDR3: CASSVDEGRDGVHEQYF. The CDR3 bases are TGTGCCAGCAGCGTAGATGAGGGGCGGGACGGAGTCCACGAGCAGTACTTC.

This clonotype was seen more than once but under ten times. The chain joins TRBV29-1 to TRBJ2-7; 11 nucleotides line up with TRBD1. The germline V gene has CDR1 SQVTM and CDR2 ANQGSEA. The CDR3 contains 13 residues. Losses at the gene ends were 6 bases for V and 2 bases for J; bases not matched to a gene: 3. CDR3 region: CSVSDRGPYEQYF. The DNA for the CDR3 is TGCAGCGTCTCGGACAGGGGGCCCTACGAGCAGTACTTC.

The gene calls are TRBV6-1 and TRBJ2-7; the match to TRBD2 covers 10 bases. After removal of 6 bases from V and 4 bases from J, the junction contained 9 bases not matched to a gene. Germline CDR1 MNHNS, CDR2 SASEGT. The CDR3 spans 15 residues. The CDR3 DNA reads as TGTGCCAGCAGGATAATTACTAGCGGGAAGTACGAGCAGTACTTC. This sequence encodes CASRIITSGKYEQYF.

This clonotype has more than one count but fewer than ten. The CDR3 coding sequence is TGTGCCAGCAGCACCTGGGCGGGAGGTGTTTTGGAGCAGTACTTC. Translation: CASSTWAGGVLEQYF. V and J are TRBV7-2 and TRBJ2-7; 8 bases line up with TRBD2. Per germline, CDR1 SGHTA and CDR2 FQGNSA. After removal of 5 bases from V and 7 bases from J, the junction contained 13 bases not matched to a gene. This CDR3 is built from 15 residues.

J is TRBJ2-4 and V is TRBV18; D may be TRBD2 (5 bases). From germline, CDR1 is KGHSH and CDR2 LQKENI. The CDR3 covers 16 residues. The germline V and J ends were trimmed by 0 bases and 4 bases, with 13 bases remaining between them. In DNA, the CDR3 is TGTGCCAGCTCACCACCTTCCCCGGGGAATAAAAACATTCAGTACTTC. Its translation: CASSPPSPGNKNIQYF.

DNA of the CDR3: TGTGCCAGCAGCTTGTTCAGGGAGGAGCAGTACTTC. Residues: CASSLFREEQYF. This rearrangement joins TRBV5-4 to TRBJ2-7; either TRBD1 or TRBD2 may fit D (5 bases each). CDR1 and CDR2 from the germline V gene are SGHNT and YYREEE (reference sequence). CDR3 size: 12 residues. The ends were cut back, 1 base at V and 7 bases at J, with 9 bases in the middle. The variable domain in full, completed from reference TRBV5-4 and TRBJ2-7, reads ETGVTQSPTHLIKTRGQQVTLRCSSQSGHNTVSWYQQALGQGPQFIFQYYREEENGRGNFPPRFSGLQFPNYSSELNVNALELDDSALYLCASSLFREEQYFGPGTRLTVT.

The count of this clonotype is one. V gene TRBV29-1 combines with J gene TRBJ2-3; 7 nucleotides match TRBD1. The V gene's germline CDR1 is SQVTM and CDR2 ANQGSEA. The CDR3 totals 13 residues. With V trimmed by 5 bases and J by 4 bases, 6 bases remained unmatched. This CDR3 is CSVQQGPSDTQYF. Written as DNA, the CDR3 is TGCAGCGTTCAACAGGGGCCCTCAGATACGCAGTATTTT.

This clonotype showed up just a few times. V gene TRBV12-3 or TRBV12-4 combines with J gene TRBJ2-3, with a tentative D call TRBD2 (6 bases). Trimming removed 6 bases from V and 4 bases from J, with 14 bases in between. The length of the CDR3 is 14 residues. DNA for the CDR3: TGTGCCAGCAGCGATAGCTGGGAGGCAGATACGCAGTATTTT. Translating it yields CASSDSWEADTQYF.

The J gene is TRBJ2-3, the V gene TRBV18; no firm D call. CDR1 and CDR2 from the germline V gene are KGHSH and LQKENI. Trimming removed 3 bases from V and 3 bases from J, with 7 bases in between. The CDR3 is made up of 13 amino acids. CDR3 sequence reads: CASSPVATDTQYF. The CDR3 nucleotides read TGTGCCAGCTCACCCGTCGCGACAGATACGCAGTATTTT.

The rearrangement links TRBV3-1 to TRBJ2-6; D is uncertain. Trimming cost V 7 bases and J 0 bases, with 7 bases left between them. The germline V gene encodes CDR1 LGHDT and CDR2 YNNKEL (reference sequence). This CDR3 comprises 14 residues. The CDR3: CASTRTSGANVLTF. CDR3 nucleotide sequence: TGTGCCAGCACCAGAACCTCTGGGGCCAACGTCCTGACTTTC.

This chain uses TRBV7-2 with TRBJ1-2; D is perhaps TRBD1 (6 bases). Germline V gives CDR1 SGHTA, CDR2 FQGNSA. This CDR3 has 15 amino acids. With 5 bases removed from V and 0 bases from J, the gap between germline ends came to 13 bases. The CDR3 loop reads CASSQGIGANYGYTF. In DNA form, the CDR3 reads TGTGCCAGCAGCCAGGGGATCGGAGCTAACTATGGCTACACCTTC.

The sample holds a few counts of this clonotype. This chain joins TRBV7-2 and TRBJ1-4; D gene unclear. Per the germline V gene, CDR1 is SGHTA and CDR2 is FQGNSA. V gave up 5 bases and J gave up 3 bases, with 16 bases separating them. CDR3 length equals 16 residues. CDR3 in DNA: TGTGCCAGCAGCACCGGACCTCTCGGGGCTAATGAAAAACTGTTTTTT. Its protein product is CASSTGPLGANEKLFF.

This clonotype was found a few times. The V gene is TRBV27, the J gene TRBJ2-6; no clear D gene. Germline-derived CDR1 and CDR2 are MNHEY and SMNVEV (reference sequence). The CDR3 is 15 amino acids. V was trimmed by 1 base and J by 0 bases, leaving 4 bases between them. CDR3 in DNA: TGTGCCAGCAGTTTATTAAGCTCTGGGGCCAACGTCCTGACTTTC. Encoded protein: CASSLLSSGANVLTF.

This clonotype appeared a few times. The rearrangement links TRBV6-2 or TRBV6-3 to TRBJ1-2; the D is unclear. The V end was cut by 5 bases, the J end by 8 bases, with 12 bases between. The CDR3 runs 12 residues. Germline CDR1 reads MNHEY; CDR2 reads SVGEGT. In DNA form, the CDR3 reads TGTGCCAGCAGTGCCCAGGACCGGGGCTACACCTTC. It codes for CASSAQDRGYTF.

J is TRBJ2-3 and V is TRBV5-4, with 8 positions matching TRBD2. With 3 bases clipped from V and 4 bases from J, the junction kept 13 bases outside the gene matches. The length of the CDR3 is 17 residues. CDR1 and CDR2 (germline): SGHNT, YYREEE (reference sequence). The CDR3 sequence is CASSWGSGTRVSDTQYF. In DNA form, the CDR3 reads TGTGCCAGCAGCTGGGGTAGCGGGACAAGGGTTTCAGATACGCAGTATTTT.

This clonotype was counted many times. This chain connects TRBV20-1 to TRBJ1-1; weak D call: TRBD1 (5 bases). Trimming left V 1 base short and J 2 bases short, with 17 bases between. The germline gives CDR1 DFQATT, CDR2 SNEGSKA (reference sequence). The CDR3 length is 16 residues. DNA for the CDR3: TGCAGTGCTAGAGTTCGGGACGCAGAGCATAACACTGAAGCTTTCTTT. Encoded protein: CSARVRDAEHNTEAFF.